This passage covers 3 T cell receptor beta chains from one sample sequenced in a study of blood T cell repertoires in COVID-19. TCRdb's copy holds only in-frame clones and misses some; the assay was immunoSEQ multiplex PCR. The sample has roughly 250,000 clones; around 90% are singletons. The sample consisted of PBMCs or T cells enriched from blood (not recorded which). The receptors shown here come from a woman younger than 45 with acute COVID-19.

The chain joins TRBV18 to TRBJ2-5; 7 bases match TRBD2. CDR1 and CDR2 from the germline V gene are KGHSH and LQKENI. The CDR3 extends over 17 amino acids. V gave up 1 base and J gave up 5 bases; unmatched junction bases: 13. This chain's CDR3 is CASSPRSASGSLETQYF. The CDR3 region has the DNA TGTGCCAGCTCACCACGGTCGGCTAGCGGTTCCTTGGAGACCCAGTACTTC.

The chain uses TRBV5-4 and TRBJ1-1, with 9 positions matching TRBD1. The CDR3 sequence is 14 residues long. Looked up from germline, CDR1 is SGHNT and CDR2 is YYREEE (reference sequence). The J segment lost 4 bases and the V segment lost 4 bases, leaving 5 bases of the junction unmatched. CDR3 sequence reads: CASSLPGQGTEAFF. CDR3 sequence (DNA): TGTGCCAGCAGCCTCCCGGGACAGGGCACTGAAGCTTTCTTT.

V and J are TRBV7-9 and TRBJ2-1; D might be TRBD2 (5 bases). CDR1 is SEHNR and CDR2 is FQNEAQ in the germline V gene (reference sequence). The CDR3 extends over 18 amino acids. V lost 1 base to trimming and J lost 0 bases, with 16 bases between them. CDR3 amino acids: CASSLVSGLLSSYNEQFF. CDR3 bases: TGTGCCAGCAGCTTAGTTTCAGGACTCCTGAGCTCCTACAATGAGCAGTTCTTC.